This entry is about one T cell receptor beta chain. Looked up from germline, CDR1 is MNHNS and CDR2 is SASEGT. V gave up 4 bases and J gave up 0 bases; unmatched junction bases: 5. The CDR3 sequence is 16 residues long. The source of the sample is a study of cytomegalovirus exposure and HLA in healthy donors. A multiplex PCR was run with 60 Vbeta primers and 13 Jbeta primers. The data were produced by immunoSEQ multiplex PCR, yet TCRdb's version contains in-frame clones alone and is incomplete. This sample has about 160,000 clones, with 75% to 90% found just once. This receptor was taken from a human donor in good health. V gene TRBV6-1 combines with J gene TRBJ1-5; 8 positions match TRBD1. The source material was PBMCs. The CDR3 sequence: CASSAGTGNSNQPQHF. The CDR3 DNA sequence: TGTGCCAGCAGTGCCGGGACAGGAAATAGCAATCAGCCCCAGCATTTT.